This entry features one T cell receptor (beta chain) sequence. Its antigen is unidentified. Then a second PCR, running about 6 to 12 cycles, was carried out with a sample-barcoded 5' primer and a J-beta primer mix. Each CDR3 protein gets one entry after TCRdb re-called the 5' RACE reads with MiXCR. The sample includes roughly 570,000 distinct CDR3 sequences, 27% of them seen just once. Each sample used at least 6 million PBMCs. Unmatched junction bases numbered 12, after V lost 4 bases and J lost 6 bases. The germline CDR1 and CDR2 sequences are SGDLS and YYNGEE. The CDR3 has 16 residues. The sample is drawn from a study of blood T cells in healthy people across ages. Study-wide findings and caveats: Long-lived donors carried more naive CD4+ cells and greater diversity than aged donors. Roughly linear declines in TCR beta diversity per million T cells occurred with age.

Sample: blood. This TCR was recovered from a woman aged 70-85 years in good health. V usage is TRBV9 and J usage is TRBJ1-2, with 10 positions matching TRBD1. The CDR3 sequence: CASSKGGLGQGNGYTF. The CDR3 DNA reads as TGTGCCAGCAGCAAGGGGGGCCTGGGACAGGGGAATGGCTACACCTTC.